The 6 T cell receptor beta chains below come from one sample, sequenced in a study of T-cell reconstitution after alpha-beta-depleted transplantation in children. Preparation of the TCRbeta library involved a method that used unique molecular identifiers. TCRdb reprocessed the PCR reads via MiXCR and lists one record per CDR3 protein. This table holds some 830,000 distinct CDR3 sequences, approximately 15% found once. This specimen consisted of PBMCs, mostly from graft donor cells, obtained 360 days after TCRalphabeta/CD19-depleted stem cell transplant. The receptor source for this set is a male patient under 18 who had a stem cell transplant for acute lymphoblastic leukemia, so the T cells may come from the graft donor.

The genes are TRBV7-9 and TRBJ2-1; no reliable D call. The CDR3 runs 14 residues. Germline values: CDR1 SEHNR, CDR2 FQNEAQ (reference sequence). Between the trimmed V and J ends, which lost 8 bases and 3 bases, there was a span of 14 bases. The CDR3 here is CASARSKIYNEQFF. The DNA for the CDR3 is TGTGCCAGCGCTCGCAGTAAGATCTACAATGAGCAGTTCTTC.

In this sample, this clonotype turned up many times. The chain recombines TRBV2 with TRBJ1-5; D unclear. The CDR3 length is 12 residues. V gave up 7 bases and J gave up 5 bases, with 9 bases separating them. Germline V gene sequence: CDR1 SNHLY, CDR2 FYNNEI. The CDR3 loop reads CASNDNYQPQHF. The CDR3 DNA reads TGTGCCAGCAACGATAATTATCAGCCCCAGCATTTT.

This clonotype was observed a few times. Here the CDR3 reads CASSPRDSKTEAFF. CDR3 in DNA: TGTGCCAGCAGCCCCAGGGATTCCAAGACTGAAGCTTTCTTT. The J gene is TRBJ1-1, the V gene TRBV9; TRBD1 might be the D (5 bases). The CDR3 runs 14 residues. Germline CDR1 is SGDLS and CDR2 is YYNGEE. The ends were cut back, 4 bases at V and 5 bases at J, with 15 bases in the middle. Combining the CDR3 with reference TRBV9 and TRBJ1-1 gives the whole variable domain DSGVTQTPKHLITATGQRVTLRCSPRSGDLSVYWYQQSLDQGLQFLIQYYNGEERAKGNILERFSAQQFPDLHSELNLSSLELGDSALYFCASSPRDSKTEAFFGQGTRLTVV.

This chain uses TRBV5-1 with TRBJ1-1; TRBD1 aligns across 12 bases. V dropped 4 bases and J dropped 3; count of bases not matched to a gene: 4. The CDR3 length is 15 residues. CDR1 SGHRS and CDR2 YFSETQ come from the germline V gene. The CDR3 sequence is CASSGTGGVDTEAFF. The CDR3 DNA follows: TGCGCCAGCAGCGGGACAGGGGGCGTGGACACTGAAGCTTTCTTT.

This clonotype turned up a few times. CDR3 DNA: TGTGCCAGCAGCTTAAATCTAGCGGGATCGGGAGAGCAGTACTTC. Translated, it gives CASSLNLAGSGEQYF. The rearrangement joins TRBV7-2 to TRBJ2-7; 9 bases map to TRBD2. CDR1 SGHTA and CDR2 FQGNSA come from the germline V gene. The CDR3 has 15 residues. V shed 2 bases, J shed 7 bases, and the junction held 9 bases outside the gene matches.

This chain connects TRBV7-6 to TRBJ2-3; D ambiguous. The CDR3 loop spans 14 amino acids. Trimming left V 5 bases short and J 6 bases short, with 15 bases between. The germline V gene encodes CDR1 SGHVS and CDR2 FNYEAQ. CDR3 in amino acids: CASSGYWVPDTQYF. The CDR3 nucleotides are TGTGCCAGCAGCGGTTACTGGGTCCCGGATACGCAGTATTTT.